This entry features one TCR beta chain sequence. The J segment lost 3 bases and the V segment lost 3 bases, leaving 9 bases of the junction unmatched. The germline gives CDR1 WSHSY, CDR2 SAAADI. The CDR3 runs 16 residues. Participant-reported clinical history was the basis for cohort assignment. The source of the sample is a study of blood T cell repertoires in COVID-19. For the study at large: The United States, Italy and Spain provided the acute and convalescent COVID-19 samples. The analysed material was cDNA or gDNA that came from T cells, B-cell-depleted T cells, or PBMCs.

Original processing notes: Quantification of nucleated cells was approximated via reference gene primer amplification. Sequencing was performed with immunoSEQ multiplex PCR; in TCRdb, only in-frame clones are kept and a portion is missing. That table gives V, J and clone size, and the DNA gave D and trimming. Counted here are roughly 220,000 clones, 65% to 85% occurring once; the ten biggest clones make up about 7%. The chain couples TRBV10-2 to TRBJ2-3; 7 bases are a match to TRBD2. Sequencing used PBMCs or T cells enriched from blood (not recorded which). This receptor was identified in a woman aged 40 to 55 who had recovered from COVID-19. CDR3 DNA: TGCGCCAGCAGTGAAGAGGGGAGGGGAGTGACAGATACGCAGTATTTT. It codes for CASSEEGRGVTDTQYF.